This paragraph reports one TCR beta chain. The antigen is unknown. Carrying UMI labels, the TRB cDNA libraries were prepared through 5' RACE. TCRdb re-called the 5' RACE reads and shows each CDR3 protein once, DNA omitted. The table counts 130,000 to 150,000 distinct CDR3 sequences; about 0.28% lies in the top ten. In germline, CDR1 is SEHNR, CDR2 FQNEAQ (reference sequence). CDR3 length: 15 residues. The data originate from a study of CXCR3-negative and CXCR3-positive naive CD8 T cells. Broader study findings: CXCR3-positive naive cells carried more hydrophobic TRB CDR3s than CXCR3-negative naive cells did. Comparably high diversity was seen in both naive subsets, and much lower diversity in memory CD8+ cells.

This clonotype was sampled from a human donor in good health. Some clones in this sample may be carry-over from other donors' samples. What was sequenced was naive CXCR3+ CD8+ T cells from blood. The subset: CD45RO-CCR7+CD27+CD95- naive CD8+ T cells expressing CXCR3 (TNR3+). The chain carries TRBV7-9 and TRBJ1-1; TCRdb returns TRBD1, unconfirmable since there is no DNA. The CDR3 region is CASLRGQGMNTEAFF.